This T cell receptor (beta chain) was identified in a study of blood T cell repertoires in COVID-19. Study information: In each case, the material was cDNA or gDNA derived from T cells, B-cell-depleted T cells, or PBMCs.

The V gene lost 1 base and the J gene lost 8 bases, with 8 bases spanning the gap. Germline CDR1 reads SGHTA; CDR2 reads FQGNSA. This CDR3 contains 12 residues. The data were produced by immunoSEQ multiplex PCR, yet TCRdb's version contains in-frame clones alone and is incomplete. The sample records some 150,000 clones, 70% to 90% being singletons. Enrollees, about 18 to 89 years old, lived in 25 or so US areas. Cohort allocation depended upon clinical history that participants reported. Donors in Cohort 3 counted as recovered after two negative PCRs, clearance, or symptom resolution. Sample: PBMCs or T cells enriched from blood (not recorded which). The TCR comes from a middle-aged man who had recovered from COVID-19. The chain employs TRBV7-2 and TRBJ2-5; D is ambiguous. The CDR3 loop is CASSLGPATQYF. As DNA, the CDR3 is TGTGCCAGCAGCTTAGGGCCCGCAACCCAGTACTTC.